This is a list of T cell receptor beta chains from one sample in a study of monozygotic twins with inflammatory bowel disease. For each CDR3 protein, TCRdb gives one entry from its re-call of the 5' RACE reads, without DNA. The repertoire shows fewer than 350,000 distinct CDR3 sequences; the top ten hold 2% to 2.5%. Input material: blood. Receptors originate from a human donor with ulcerative colitis or Crohn's disease, or a healthy co-twin of an affected twin (not recorded which). Each CDR3 is given with its conserved first and last residue.

V gene	J gene	CDR3 protein
TRBV11-3	TRBJ2-2	CASSPLGGGELFF
TRBV6-1	TRBJ2-7	CASSDPGQTYEQYF
TRBV6-5	TRBJ1-1	CASGRDTEAFF
TRBV5-1	TRBJ2-1	CASSLDGVSYNEQFF
TRBV5-1	TRBJ2-6	CASSPAGSGSGANVLTF
TRBV7-9	TRBJ1-1	CASSRTGEGGNTEAFF
TRBV6-6	TRBJ2-3	CASTSYTDTQYF
TRBV3-1	TRBJ2-1	CASSQTESSGSLF
TRBV11-2	TRBJ2-7	CASSLTAGTGVKGEQYF
TRBV6-5	TRBJ2-2	CASSSELGGLELFF
TRBV11-2	TRBJ2-6	CASSLRDREGSSGANVLTF
TRBV20-1	TRBJ1-2	CSAISARGGNGYTF
TRBV3-1	TRBJ2-7	CASSQEVQTYEQYF
TRBV6-1	TRBJ1-2	CASSGGTGDYGYTF
TRBV7-9	TRBJ2-7	CASSPLENPYEQYF
TRBV27	TRBJ2-7	CASGPGQLTMGQYF
TRBV5-4	TRBJ2-3	CASSGNNTDTQYF
TRBV20-1	TRBJ2-1	CSASGTRGSVEQFF
TRBV7-7	TRBJ2-5	CASSLGRLETQYF
TRBV3-1	TRBJ2-7	CASSLHPDEQYF
TRBV25-1	TRBJ2-7	CASSERGRAPGEQYF
TRBV2	TRBJ2-1	CASSEWRGEQFF
TRBV4-1	TRBJ2-7	CASSQDGTDYEQYF
TRBV2	TRBJ1-2	CASSEASTGYGYTF
TRBV28	TRBJ2-7	CASSPGQRGNEQYF
TRBV5-1	TRBJ2-2	CASSLVTSATGELFF
TRBV20-1	TRBJ1-1	CSAGPGSTEAFF
TRBV7-9	TRBJ2-1	CASSSGGYYNEQFF
TRBV9	TRBJ2-1	CASSVADTGFNEQFF
TRBV5-1	TRBJ2-1	CASSFIGNEQFF
TRBV7-8	TRBJ1-1	CASSPDPSGPRTEAFF
TRBV9	TRBJ2-7	CASSVGDGYEQYF
TRBV6-1	TRBJ2-5	CASSEARGITETQYF
TRBV20-1	TRBJ2-2	CSAREERKNTGELFF
TRBV5-1	TRBJ1-4	CASSLFGAGDEKLFF
TRBV7-7	TRBJ2-1	CASSLTSGVYEQSF
TRBV6-1	TRBJ2-7	CASSEGTFYEQYF
TRBV27	TRBJ1-5	CASSLGGAYSNQPQHF
TRBV7-9	TRBJ2-3	CASSTRAGGPEDTQYF
TRBV28	TRBJ2-7	CASTKDRGAYEQYF
TRBV5-6	TRBJ2-3	CASSLVRAPGTFSTDTQYF
TRBV5-1	TRBJ2-7	CASNTGTGVDEQYF
TRBV5-1	TRBJ1-1	CASSLDQGSGAFF
TRBV6-5	TRBJ2-5	CASRDSARGETQYF
TRBV28	TRBJ2-7	CASSFQTGYEQYF
TRBV5-1	TRBJ1-1	CASSFPGQGMKTEAFF
TRBV4-1	TRBJ1-2	CASSQKPKVYGYTF
TRBV19	TRBJ1-5	CASSVQGSNQPQHF
TRBV9	TRBJ2-3	CASSDSGGSSTDTQYF
TRBV20-1	TRBJ2-5	CSAGSQERGETQYF
TRBV29-1	TRBJ2-5	CSVDPAGNQETQYF
TRBV4-2	TRBJ2-1	CASSQDPPASGSYSYNEQFF
TRBV5-1	TRBJ1-2	CASSLGGHADGYTF
TRBV12-3/TRBV12-4	TRBJ2-3	CASSLNLAGGTDTQYF
TRBV7-9	TRBJ2-1	CASSLSADNEQFF
TRBV20-1	TRBJ2-5	CSARGLRVGETQYF
TRBV28	TRBJ2-7	CASSAGSAYSYEQYF